This T cell receptor (beta chain) came from a study of T cells expressing NK-cell markers. No DNA is given; TCRdb re-called the 5' RACE reads and lists each CDR3 protein once. The data include hundreds of thousands of distinct CDR3 sequences; the top ten clones carry roughly 3.5%. This CDR3 is built from 15 residues. The V gene's germline CDR1 is SGDLS and CDR2 YYNGEE. This rearrangement joins TRBV9 to TRBJ1-1. The clonotype was recovered from a young man in good health. What was sequenced was blood T cells: a sorted CD56 or NKG2C T cell subset, CD4+ or CD8+ T cells, or bulk PBMC T cells (not recorded which). This CDR3 reads CASSVLDTFNTEAFF.